This T cell receptor (beta chain) originates from a study of T cells in women clearing cervical HPV infection. Study-wide context: Women with histologically confirmed HPV16-related CIN3 or worse, 2 with invasive cancer, served as cases.

The V and J ends lost 3 bases and 6 bases, in that order; junction bases with no gene match: 8. The CDR3 consists of 15 residues. CDR1 DFQATT and CDR2 SNEGSKA come from the germline V gene (reference sequence). Note on this clone: Its target is unknown. The read terminates 3 residues ahead of where the CDR3 ends, so the germline J gene completes it.

Study observations and caveats: Unknown T-cell numbers per sample may underlie the richness differences.

This table comes from immunoSEQ multiplex PCR, and its TCRdb copy is limited to in-frame clones, with some not included. The repertoire table contains tens of thousands of clones. Dot-blot hybridization genotyped cervical HPV amplified with MY09/MY11 PCR. Specimen: blood buffy coat. The receptor comes from a woman aged 18 to 75 with a cervical HPV16 infection that either progressed to CIN3+ or cleared (not recorded which). The rearrangement uses TRBV20-1 and TRBJ1-4, with 9 bases matching TRBD1. The DNA read from the CDR3 is TGCAGTGCTAGGCCCGGGACAGGGATTGATGAAAAA. It is translated as CSARPGTGIDEK. The full CDR3 reads CSARPGTGIDEKLFF.